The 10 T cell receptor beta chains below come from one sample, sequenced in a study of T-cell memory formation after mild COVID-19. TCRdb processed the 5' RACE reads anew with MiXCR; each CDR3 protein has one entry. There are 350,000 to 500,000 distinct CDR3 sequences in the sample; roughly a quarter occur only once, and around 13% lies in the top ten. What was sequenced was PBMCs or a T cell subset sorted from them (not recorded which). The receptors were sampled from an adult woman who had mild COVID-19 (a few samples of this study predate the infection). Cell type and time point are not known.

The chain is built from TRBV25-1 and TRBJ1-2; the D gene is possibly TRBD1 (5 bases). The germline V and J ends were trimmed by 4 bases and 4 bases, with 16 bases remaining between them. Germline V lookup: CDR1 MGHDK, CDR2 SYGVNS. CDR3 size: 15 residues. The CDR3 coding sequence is TGTGCCAGCAGTGGGAGTCAGGGTGGGAGCTATGGCTACACCTTC. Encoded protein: CASSGSQGGSYGYTF.

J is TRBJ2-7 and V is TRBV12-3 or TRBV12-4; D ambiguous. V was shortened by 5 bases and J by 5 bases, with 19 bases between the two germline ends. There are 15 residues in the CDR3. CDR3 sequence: CASSPWTVTIHEQYF. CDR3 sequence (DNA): TGTGCCAGCAGTCCGTGGACGGTCACTATTCACGAGCAGTACTTC.

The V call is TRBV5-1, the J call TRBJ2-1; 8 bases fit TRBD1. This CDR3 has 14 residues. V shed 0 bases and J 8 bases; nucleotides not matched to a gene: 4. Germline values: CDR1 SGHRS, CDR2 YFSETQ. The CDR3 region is CASSLGQGNDEQFF. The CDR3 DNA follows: TGCGCCAGCAGCTTGGGACAGGGGAACGATGAGCAGTTCTTC.

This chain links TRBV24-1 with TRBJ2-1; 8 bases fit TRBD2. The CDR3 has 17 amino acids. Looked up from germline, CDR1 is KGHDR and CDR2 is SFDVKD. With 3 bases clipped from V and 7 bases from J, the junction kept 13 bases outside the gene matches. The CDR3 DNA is TGTGCCACCAGTGATCCACCCGGGACTAGAGGGGGGAATGAGCAGTTCTTC. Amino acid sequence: CATSDPPGTRGGNEQFF.

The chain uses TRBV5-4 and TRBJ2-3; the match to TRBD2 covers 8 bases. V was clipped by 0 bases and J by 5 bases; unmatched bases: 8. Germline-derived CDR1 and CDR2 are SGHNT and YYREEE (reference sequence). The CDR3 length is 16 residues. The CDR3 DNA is TGTGCCAGCAGCTTGGCTGGCGGGGGGCGGGGAGATACGCAGTATTTT. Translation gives CASSLAGGGRGDTQYF.

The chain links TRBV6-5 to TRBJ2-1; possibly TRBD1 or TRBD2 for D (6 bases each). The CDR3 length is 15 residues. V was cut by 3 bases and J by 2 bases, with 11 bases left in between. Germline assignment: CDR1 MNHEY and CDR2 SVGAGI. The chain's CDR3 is CASSYPGAPYNEQFF. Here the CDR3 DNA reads TGTGCCAGCAGTTATCCGGGGGCTCCCTACAATGAGCAGTTCTTC.

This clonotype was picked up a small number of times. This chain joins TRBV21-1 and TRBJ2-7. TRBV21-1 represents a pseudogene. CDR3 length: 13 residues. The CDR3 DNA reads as TGTGCCAGCAGCAACAAAGGCATTCACGGTAGATACTTC. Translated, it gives CASSNKGIHGRYF.

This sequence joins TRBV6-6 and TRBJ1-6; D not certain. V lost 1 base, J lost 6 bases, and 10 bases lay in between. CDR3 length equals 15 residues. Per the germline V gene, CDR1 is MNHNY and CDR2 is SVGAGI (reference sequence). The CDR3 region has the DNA TGTGCCAGCAGTTACTTAGTCGGGGTTAATTCACCCCTCCACTTT. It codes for CASSYLVGVNSPLHF.

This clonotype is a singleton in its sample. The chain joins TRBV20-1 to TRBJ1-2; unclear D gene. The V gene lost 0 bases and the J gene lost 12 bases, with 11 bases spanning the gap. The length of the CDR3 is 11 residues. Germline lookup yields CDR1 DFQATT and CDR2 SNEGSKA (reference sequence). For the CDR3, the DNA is TGCAGTGCTAGAGATACCCGGAGGGACACCTTC. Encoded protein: CSARDTRRDTF.

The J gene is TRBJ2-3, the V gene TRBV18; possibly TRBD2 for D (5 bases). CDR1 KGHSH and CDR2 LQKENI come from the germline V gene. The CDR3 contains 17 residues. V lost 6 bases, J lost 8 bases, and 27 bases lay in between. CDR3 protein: CASSTNRGSTSVGTQYF. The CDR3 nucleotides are TGTGCCAGCTCGACAAACCGAGGGAGCACCTCAGTAGGTACGCAGTATTTT.